The 29 T cell receptor beta chains in this list originate from one sample, sequenced in a study of blood T cell repertoires in COVID-19. This table comes from immunoSEQ multiplex PCR, and its TCRdb copy is limited to in-frame clones, with some not included. The profile shows about 55,000 clones, roughly 85% of them singletons. The sequenced material came from peripheral blood. These receptors were collected from a human donor in a cohort sampled during active COVID-19.

The chain recombines TRBV19 with TRBJ2-1, with 9 bases lining up with TRBD2. CDR1 and CDR2 (germline): LNHDA, SQIVND (reference sequence). The CDR3 consists of 16 residues. V shed 5 bases and J 0 bases; nucleotides not matched to a gene: 5. The CDR3 bases are TGTGCCAGTAGTTTTCTAGCGGGGAGCTCCTACAATGAGCAGTTCTTC. Its translation is CASSFLAGSSYNEQFF.

The CDR3, as DNA: TGTGCCAGCAGCTTAGAAAGAGCTGGAAACACCATATATTTT. It translates to CASSLERAGNTIYF. The chain carries TRBV7-9 and TRBJ1-3; D gene uncertain. Germline V gene lookup returns CDR1 SEHNR and CDR2 FQNEAQ (reference sequence). Trimming pared 1 base from V and 2 bases from J, leaving 6 bases between. This CDR3 spans 14 amino acids.

This sequence joins TRBV7-6 and TRBJ1-1, with 7 bases aligning to TRBD1. Germline CDR1 reads SGHVS; CDR2 reads FNYEAQ. V lost 5 bases to trimming and J lost 2 bases; unmatched junction nucleotides: 5. The length of the CDR3 is 14 residues. The CDR3 DNA is TGTGCCAGCAGCCAAAGACAGGGTAACACTGAAGCTTTCTTT. Translation gives CASSQRQGNTEAFF.

V is TRBV28 and J is TRBJ2-1, with TRBD2 matching 8 bases. J gave up 7 bases and V 6 bases, and 11 bases lay outside the gene matches. The CDR3 is 15 residues long. Per the germline V gene, CDR1 is MDHEN and CDR2 is SYDVKM. This chain's CDR3 is CASRLLAAGGNEQFF. CDR3 coding DNA: TGTGCCAGCAGGCTACTAGCGGCTGGAGGTAATGAGCAGTTCTTC.

J is TRBJ2-6 and V is TRBV25-1; D might be TRBD1 (5 bases). This CDR3 has 15 residues. Trimming shortened V by 4 bases and J by 2 bases, and 9 bases separated the two germline ends. Germline V gene data show CDR1 as MGHDK and CDR2 as SYGVNS. CDR3 loop: CASSASGTGANVLTF. The CDR3 DNA reads as TGTGCCAGCAGTGCCTCAGGGACTGGGGCCAACGTCCTGACTTTC. The full variable domain, with the rest looked up from reference TRBV25-1 and TRBJ2-6, is EADIYQTPRYLVIGTGKKITLECSQTMGHDKMYWYQQDPGMELHLIHYSYGVNSTEKGDLSSESTVSRIRTEHFPLTLESARPSHTSQYLCASSASGTGANVLTFGAGSRLTVL.

The V call is TRBV24-1, the J call TRBJ2-5; D possibly corresponds to TRBD2 (5 bases). V was pared by 12 bases and J by 4 bases, with 17 bases between. The CDR3 has 13 residues. Germline CDR1 and CDR2: KGHDR and SFDVKD. CDR3 sequence reads: CASSRAGGETQYF. The CDR3 bases are TGTGCCTCCTCGAGGGCGGGCGGAGAGACCCAGTACTTC.

This chain joins TRBV19 and TRBJ1-2; D is unresolved. The CDR3 totals 17 residues. Germline CDR1 reads LNHDA; CDR2 reads SQIVND (reference sequence). The V gene lost 8 bases and the J gene lost 4 bases, with 26 bases spanning the gap. The chain's CDR3 is CASSDGGVTEKTYGYTF. DNA for the CDR3: TGTGCCAGTTCCGACGGCGGGGTCACAGAAAAGACCTATGGCTACACCTTC.

This clone was observed once. This chain links TRBV6-6 with TRBJ2-3; 8 bases are a match to TRBD2. This CDR3 is 14 amino acids long. J was trimmed by 6 bases and V by 6 bases; bases with no gene match: 8. Germline CDR1 MNHNY, CDR2 SVGAGI (reference sequence). This chain's CDR3 is CASSPSGSGDTQYF. For the CDR3, the DNA is TGTGCCAGCAGCCCGAGCGGGAGTGGGGATACGCAGTATTTT.

This clone was picked up one time. This chain uses TRBV25-1 with TRBJ2-7; TRBD1 might be the D (5 bases). This CDR3 is 14 amino acids long. V was clipped by 1 base and J by 3 bases, with 10 bases between them. Per the germline V gene, CDR1 is MGHDK and CDR2 is SYGVNS. For the CDR3, the DNA is TGTGCCAGCAGTGAATGGGGCGGCGACTACGAGCAGTACTTC. Translated: CASSEWGGDYEQYF.

The chain uses TRBV19 and TRBJ1-5; TRBD1 matches 7 bases. The CDR3 consists of 15 residues. The V and J ends lost 4 bases and 6 bases, in that order; junction bases with no gene match: 9. Germline-derived CDR1 and CDR2 are LNHDA and SQIVND (reference sequence). This CDR3 is CASSSGGGIGQPQHF. The CDR3 coding sequence is TGTGCCAGTAGTAGCGGAGGGGGCATCGGTCAGCCCCAGCATTTT.

This rearrangement joins TRBV4-3 to TRBJ2-3, with 7 bases identical to TRBD2. The V and J ends lost 1 base and 10 bases, in that order; junction bases with no gene match: 14. This CDR3 is built from 16 residues. Germline V gives CDR1 LGHNA, CDR2 YSLEER. This CDR3 reads CASSQVWGGREFPQYF. The DNA of the CDR3 is TGCGCCAGCAGCCAAGTTTGGGGGGGTCGGGAGTTTCCGCAGTATTTT.

The chain has TRBV5-1 and TRBJ2-3, with TRBD1 matching 11 bases. V lost 2 bases to trimming and J lost 3 bases; unmatched junction nucleotides: 5. The V gene's germline CDR1 is SGHRS and CDR2 YFSETQ. The CDR3 covers 16 residues. The CDR3 bases are TGCGCCAGCAGCTTAACCGGGACAGGGGGGACAGATACGCAGTATTTT. Its translation is CASSLTGTGGTDTQYF. The variable domain in full, completed from reference TRBV5-1 and TRBJ2-3, reads KAGVTQTPRYLIKTRGQQVTLSCSPISGHRSVSWYQQTPGQGLQFLFEYFSETQRNKGNFPGRFSGRQFSNSRSEMNVSTLELGDSALYLCASSLTGTGGTDTQYFGPGTRLTVL.

The chain is built from TRBV11-2 and TRBJ2-3, with 7 bases matching TRBD2. Trimming removed 3 bases from V and 4 bases from J; junction bases left unmatched: 4. From germline, CDR1 is SGHAT and CDR2 FQNNGV. This CDR3 is built from 14 residues. The CDR3 region has the DNA TGTGCCAGCAGCTTTGGCGGGAGCGCAGATACGCAGTATTTT. Residues: CASSFGGSADTQYF.

The V gene is TRBV7-3, the J gene TRBJ2-4, with 8 positions matching TRBD2. The length of the CDR3 is 15 residues. Germline-derived CDR1 and CDR2 are SGHTA and FQGTGA. With 2 bases clipped from V and 7 bases from J, the junction kept 7 bases outside the gene matches. The CDR3 loop reads CASSLSSGGPNIQYF. The CDR3 DNA follows: TGTGCCAGCAGCTTATCATCGGGAGGGCCCAACATTCAGTACTTC.

The CDR3 loop is CATSLQREQYF. In nucleotides, the CDR3 is TGTGCCACCAGCCTTCAGAGGGAGCAGTACTTC. J is TRBJ2-7 and V is TRBV15; no clear D. This CDR3 is built from 11 residues. CDR1 is LNHNV, CDR2 YYDKDF, per germline (reference sequence). V shed 5 bases and J shed 7 bases, with 9 bases lying between them. Drawing the rest from reference TRBV15 and TRBJ2-7, the complete variable domain is DAMVIQNPRYQVTQFGKPVTLSCSQTLNHNVMYWYQQKSSQAPKLLFHYYDKDFNNEADTPDNFQSRRPNTSFCFLDIRSPGLGDTAMYLCATSLQREQYFGPGTRLTVT.

The chain employs TRBV6-5 and TRBJ1-2, with D unresolved. CDR1 and CDR2 (germline): MNHEY, SVGAGI. The ends were cut back, 2 bases at V and 7 bases at J, with 8 bases in the middle. This CDR3 is 12 amino acids long. CDR3 sequence reads: CASSYVGRGYTF. The CDR3 nucleotides read TGTGCCAGCAGTTACGTGGGCCGTGGCTACACCTTC.

The chain is built from TRBV6-5 and TRBJ2-7; 8 nucleotides match TRBD2. CDR1 is MNHEY and CDR2 is SVGAGI in the germline V gene. CDR3 length equals 15 residues. The junction had 5 bases not matched to a gene; V was cut back by 2 bases and J by 2 bases. The CDR3 nucleotides read TGTGCCAGCAGTTACCAAGCGGGAGTAGCCTACGAGCAGTACTTC. Translated: CASSYQAGVAYEQYF.

The V call is TRBV28, the J call TRBJ2-2; D is perhaps TRBD1 (6 bases). The CDR3 has 16 residues. CDR1 is MDHEN and CDR2 is SYDVKM in the germline V gene. Trimming removed 5 bases at V and 1 base at J, with 14 bases between. CDR3 loop: CASSPPGTLNTGELFF. The CDR3 nucleotides read TGTGCCAGCAGTCCCCCCGGGACATTGAACACCGGGGAGCTGTTTTTT.

The gene calls are TRBV11-2 and TRBJ2-2; the match to TRBD1 covers 7 bases. The J segment lost 7 bases and the V segment lost 5 bases, leaving 4 bases of the junction unmatched. Germline CDR1 reads SGHAT; CDR2 reads FQNNGV. The CDR3 totals 13 residues. CDR3 sequence reads: CASSTDRVGELFF. For the CDR3, the DNA is TGTGCCAGCAGCACCGACAGGGTCGGGGAGCTGTTTTTT.

The chain uses TRBV27 and TRBJ1-1, with 7 bases matching TRBD1. The V gene's germline CDR1 is MNHEY and CDR2 SMNVEV (reference sequence). CDR3 size: 16 residues. With 0 bases clipped from V and 6 bases from J, the junction kept 10 bases outside the gene matches. CDR3 bases: TGTGCCAGCAGTTTATCGGTAAGGGGGCGGAGGGCTGAAGCTTTCTTT. Its protein product is CASSLSVRGRRAEAFF.

The chain carries TRBV29-1 and TRBJ2-3, with a tentative D call TRBD1 (6 bases). Germline assignment: CDR1 SQVTM and CDR2 ANQGSEA. V lost 4 bases and J lost 1, with 6 bases in between. The length of the CDR3 is 12 residues. The CDR3 protein is CSVGQGTDTQYF. As DNA, the CDR3 is TGCAGCGTTGGACAGGGCACAGATACGCAGTATTTT.

V usage is TRBV10-3 and J usage is TRBJ1-3, with 9 bases aligning to TRBD1. The junction had 6 bases not matched to a gene; V was cut back by 2 bases and J by 1 base. This CDR3 is 17 amino acids long. CDR1 and CDR2 from the germline V gene are ENHRY and SYGVKD. This CDR3 reads CAISERRTGASGNTIYF. The CDR3 bases are TGTGCCATCAGTGAGCGACGGACAGGGGCGTCTGGAAACACCATATATTTT.

This clone came up once. V gene TRBV7-8 combines with J gene TRBJ2-5; 8 bases agree with TRBD2. Germline assignment: CDR1 SGHVS and CDR2 FQNEAQ. CDR3 length: 14 amino acids. V was pared by 5 bases and J by 5 bases, with 7 bases of the junction left unmatched. CDR3 residues: CASSPSGPSETQYF. The CDR3 coding sequence is TGTGCCAGCAGCCCTAGCGGGCCCTCGGAGACCCAGTACTTC.

The chain is built from TRBV6-2 or TRBV6-3 and TRBJ1-2; no clear D gene. Germline V CDR1 and CDR2: MNHEY, SVGEGT. V was pared by 2 bases and J by 8 bases, with 12 bases between. The CDR3 loop spans 13 amino acids. DNA of the CDR3: TGTGCCAGCAGTTACGAGAGGGTTCGCGGCTACACCTTC. Amino acid sequence: CASSYERVRGYTF.

V and J are TRBV4-3 and TRBJ2-3, with 8 bases that match TRBD2. This CDR3 has 14 amino acids. In germline, CDR1 is LGHNA, CDR2 YSLEER. Losses at the gene ends were 1 base for V and 10 bases for J; bases not matched to a gene: 7. CDR3 nucleotide sequence: TGCGCCAGCAGCCAAGGGACTAGCAACTTTGCGCAGTATTTT. Encoded protein: CASSQGTSNFAQYF.

V and J are TRBV11-1 and TRBJ1-1, with TRBD1 as a possible D gene (6 bases). CDR1 and CDR2 from the germline V gene are SGHAT and FQDESV (reference sequence). The CDR3 extends over 13 amino acids. V shed 6 bases and J shed 5 bases, with 13 bases lying between them. CDR3 in DNA: TGTGCCAGCAGGCGGGAGGGGGAAACTGAAGCTTTCTTT. Amino acids: CASRREGETEAFF.

This clone was counted between two and nine times. The CDR3 reads CASSFFGQGYNEQFF. As DNA, the CDR3 is TGTGCCAGCAGTTTTTTTGGACAGGGCTACAATGAGCAGTTCTTC. This chain uses TRBV28 with TRBJ2-1, with 8 bases fitting TRBD1. This CDR3 contains 15 residues. The ends lost 3 bases at V and 3 bases at J; junction bases unmatched: 4. CDR1 is MDHEN, CDR2 SYDVKM, per germline.

This clone appeared a few times. The chain combines TRBV6-4 with TRBJ1-5; possible D gene TRBD1, 5 bases. The germline V gene encodes CDR1 MRHNA and CDR2 SNTAGT. CDR3 size: 13 residues. Trimming took off 6 bases at V and 6 bases at J, with 12 bases between the two ends. The CDR3: CASREGAGQPQHF. The CDR3 DNA reads as TGTGCCAGCAGGGAAGGGGCAGGTCAGCCCCAGCATTTT.

The genes are TRBV3-1 (or the pseudogene TRBV3-2) and TRBJ2-1; 10 positions agree with TRBD2. V was clipped by 4 bases and J by 4 bases; unmatched bases: 7. The CDR3 is 16 amino acids. Germline V gene data show CDR1 as LGHDT and CDR2 as YNNKEL (reference sequence). The CDR3 is CASSLRSGRGYNEQFF. DNA of the CDR3: TGTGCCAGCAGCCTCAGGAGCGGGAGGGGTTACAATGAGCAGTTCTTC.